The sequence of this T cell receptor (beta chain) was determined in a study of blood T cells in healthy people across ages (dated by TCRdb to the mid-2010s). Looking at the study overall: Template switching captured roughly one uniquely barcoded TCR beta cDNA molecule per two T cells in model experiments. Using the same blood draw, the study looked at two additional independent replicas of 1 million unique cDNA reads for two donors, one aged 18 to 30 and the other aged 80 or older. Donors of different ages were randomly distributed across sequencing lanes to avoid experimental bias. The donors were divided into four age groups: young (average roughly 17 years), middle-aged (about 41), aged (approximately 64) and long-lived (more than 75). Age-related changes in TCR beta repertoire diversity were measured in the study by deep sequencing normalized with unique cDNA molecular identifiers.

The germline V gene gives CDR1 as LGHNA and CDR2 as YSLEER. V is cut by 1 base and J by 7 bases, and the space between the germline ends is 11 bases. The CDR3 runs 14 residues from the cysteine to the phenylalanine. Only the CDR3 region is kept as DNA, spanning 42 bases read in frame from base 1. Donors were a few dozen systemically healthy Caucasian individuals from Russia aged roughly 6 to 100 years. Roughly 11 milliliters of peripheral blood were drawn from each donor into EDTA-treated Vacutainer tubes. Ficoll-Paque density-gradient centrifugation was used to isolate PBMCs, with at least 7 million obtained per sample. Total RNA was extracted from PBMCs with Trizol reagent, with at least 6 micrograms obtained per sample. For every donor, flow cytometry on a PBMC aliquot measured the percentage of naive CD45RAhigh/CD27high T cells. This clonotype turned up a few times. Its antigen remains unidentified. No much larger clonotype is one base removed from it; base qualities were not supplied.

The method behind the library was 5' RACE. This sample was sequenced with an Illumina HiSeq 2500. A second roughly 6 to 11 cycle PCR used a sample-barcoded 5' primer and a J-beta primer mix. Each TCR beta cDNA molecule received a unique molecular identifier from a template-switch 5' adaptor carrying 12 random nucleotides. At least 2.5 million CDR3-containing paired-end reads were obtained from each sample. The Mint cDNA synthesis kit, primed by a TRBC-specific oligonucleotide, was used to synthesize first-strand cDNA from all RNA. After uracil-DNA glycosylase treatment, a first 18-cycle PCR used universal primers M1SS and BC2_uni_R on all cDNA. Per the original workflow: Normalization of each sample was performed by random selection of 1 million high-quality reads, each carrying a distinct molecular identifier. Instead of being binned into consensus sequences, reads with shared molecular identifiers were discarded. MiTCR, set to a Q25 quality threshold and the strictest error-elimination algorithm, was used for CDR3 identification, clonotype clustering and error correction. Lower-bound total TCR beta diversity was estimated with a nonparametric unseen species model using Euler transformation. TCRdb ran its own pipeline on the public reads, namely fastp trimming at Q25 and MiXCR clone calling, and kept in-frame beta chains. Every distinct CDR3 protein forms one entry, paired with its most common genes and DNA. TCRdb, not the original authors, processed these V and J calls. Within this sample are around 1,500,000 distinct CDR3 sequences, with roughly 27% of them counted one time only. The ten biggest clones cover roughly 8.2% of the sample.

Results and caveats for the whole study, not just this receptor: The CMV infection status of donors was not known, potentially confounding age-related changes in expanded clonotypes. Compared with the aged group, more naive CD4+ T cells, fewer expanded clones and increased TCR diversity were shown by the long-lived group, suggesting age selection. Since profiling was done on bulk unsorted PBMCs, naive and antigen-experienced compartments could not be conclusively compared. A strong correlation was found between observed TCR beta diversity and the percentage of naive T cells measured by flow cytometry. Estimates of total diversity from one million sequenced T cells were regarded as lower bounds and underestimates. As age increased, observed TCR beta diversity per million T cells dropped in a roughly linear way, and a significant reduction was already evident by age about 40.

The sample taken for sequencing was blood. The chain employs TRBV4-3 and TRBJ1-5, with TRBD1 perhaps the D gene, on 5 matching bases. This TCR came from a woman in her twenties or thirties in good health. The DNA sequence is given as TGCGCCAGCAGCCAAGCGGACACGACACAGCCCCAGCATTTT. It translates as CASSQADTTQPQHF.